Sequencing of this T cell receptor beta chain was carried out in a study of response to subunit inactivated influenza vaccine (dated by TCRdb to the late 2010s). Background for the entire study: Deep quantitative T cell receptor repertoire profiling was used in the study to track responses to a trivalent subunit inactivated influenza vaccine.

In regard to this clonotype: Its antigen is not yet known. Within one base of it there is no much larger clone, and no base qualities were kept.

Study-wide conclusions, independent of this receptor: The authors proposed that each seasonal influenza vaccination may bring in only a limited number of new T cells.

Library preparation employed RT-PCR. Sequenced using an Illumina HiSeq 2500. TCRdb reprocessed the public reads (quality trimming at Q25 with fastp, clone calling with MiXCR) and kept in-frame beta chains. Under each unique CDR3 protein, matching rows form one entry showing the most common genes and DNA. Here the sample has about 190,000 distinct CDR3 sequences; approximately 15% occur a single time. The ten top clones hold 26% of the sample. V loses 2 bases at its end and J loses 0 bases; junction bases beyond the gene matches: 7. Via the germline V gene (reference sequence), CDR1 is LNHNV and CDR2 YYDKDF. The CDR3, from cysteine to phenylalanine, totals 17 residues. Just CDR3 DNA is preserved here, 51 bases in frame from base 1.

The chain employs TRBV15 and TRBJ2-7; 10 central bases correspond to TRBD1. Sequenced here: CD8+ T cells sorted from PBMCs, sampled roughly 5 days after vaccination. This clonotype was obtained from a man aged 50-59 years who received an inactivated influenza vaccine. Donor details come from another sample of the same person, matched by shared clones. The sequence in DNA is TGTGCCACCAGCAGATTCCCCGGGACAGGGGCCTCCTACGAGCAGTACTTC. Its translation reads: CATSRFPGTGASYEQYF.